This passage covers 31 T cell receptor gamma chains from one sample sequenced in a study of Vδ1+ human thymocytes. RNA was extracted from the cells and then reverse transcribed. The CDR3 regions were amplified by multiplex PCR from V-gene primers to a constant-region primer. TCRdb fed the multiplex PCR reads to CATT. The table shows some 22,000 gamma-chain clones, with around 15% occurring only once. General observations from the study: Thymic TRG and TRD repertoires appeared highly polyclonal, with Gaussian CDR3 length distributions.

These receptors' antigens are unknown. The sequenced sample consisted of Vdelta1+ gamma-delta thymocytes from the thymus. The subset is: FACS-sorted CD3+ TCRalphabeta- TCRVdelta1+ TCRVdelta2- thymocytes. The receptors derive from a child in the first two years of life who had congenital heart surgery.

This clone came up a few times. V gene TRGV9 combines with J gene TRGJP2. The ends lost 0 bases at V and 8 bases at J; junction bases unmatched: 15. This CDR3 has 17 amino acids. Germline CDR1 GITISATS, CDR2 ISYDGTV (reference sequence). CDR3 residues: CALWEVQFEVQDWIKTF. CDR3 nucleotide sequence: TGTGCCTTGTGGGAGGTGCAATTTGAGGTTCAGGATTGGATCAAGACGTTT.

This clone was seen a few times. A much larger clone sits a single nucleotide away, making a read error possible. The chain uses TRGV8 and TRGJP2. CDR1 VENAVY and CDR2 YDSYNSRV come from the germline V gene. The CDR3 contains 12 residues. V gave up 2 bases and J gave up 7 bases; unmatched junction bases: 1. The CDR3 region has the DNA TGTGCCACCTGGGATAATGATTGGATCAAGACGTTT. Protein: CATWDNDWIKTF.

The chain has TRGV9 and TRGJP. With 6 bases clipped from V and 8 bases from J, the junction kept 13 bases outside the gene matches. Germline CDR1 is GITISATS and CDR2 is ISYDGTV (reference sequence). The CDR3 length is 17 residues. The chain's CDR3 is CALWPRLSKLGKKIKVF. The DNA for the CDR3 is TGTGCCTTGTGGCCCCGACTTTCGAAGTTGGGCAAAAAAATCAAGGTATTT.

This clone was recorded a few times. This rearrangement joins TRGV8 to TRGJ1 or TRGJ2. Trimming cost V 4 bases and J 2 bases; bases outside gene matches: 5. The CDR3 covers 13 residues. Germline V gene lookup returns CDR1 VENAVY and CDR2 YDSYNSRV. CDR3 sequence: CATWETYYYKKLF. DNA for the CDR3: TGTGCCACCTGGGAGACCTATTATTATAAGAAACTCTTT.

The chain recombines TRGV5 with TRGJ1 or TRGJ2. CDR1 is VINAFY and CDR2 is YDVSNSKD in the germline V gene. The CDR3 extends over 17 amino acids. V lost 0 bases and J lost 8; bases outside the gene matches: 19. The CDR3 protein is CATWDRRSQASENKKLF. In DNA, the CDR3 is TGTGCCACCTGGGACAGGCGGAGCCAGGCCTCTGAAAATAAGAAACTCTTT.

This clone turned up a few times. V gene TRGV9 combines with J gene TRGJ1 or TRGJ2. The CDR3 loop spans 14 amino acids. Germline trimming cut 1 base from V and 0 bases from J; bases unmatched to any gene: 3. Looked up from germline, CDR1 is GITISATS and CDR2 is ISYDGTV (reference sequence). The chain's CDR3 is CALWEVTNYYKKLF. The CDR3 DNA follows: TGTGCCTTGTGGGAGGTAACGAATTATTATAAGAAACTCTTT.

V usage is TRGV4 and J usage is TRGJ1 or TRGJ2. The germline V gene encodes CDR1 EGSTGY and CDR2 YDSYTSSV. The CDR3 is made up of 12 amino acids. V shed 0 bases and J 11 bases; nucleotides not matched to a gene: 7. CDR3 sequence: CATWDGPMEKLF. The CDR3 nucleotides read TGTGCCACCTGGGATGGGCCAATGGAGAAACTCTTT.

Within the sample, this clone is medium-sized. The same CDR3 also results from other DNA sequences found in this sample. The chain recombines TRGV4 with TRGJ1 or TRGJ2. With 0 bases clipped from V and 0 bases from J, the junction kept 2 bases outside the gene matches. CDR3 length: 14 residues. Germline V gives CDR1 EGSTGY, CDR2 YDSYTSSV. CDR3 sequence: CATWDGRNYYKKLF. CDR3 sequence (DNA): TGTGCCACCTGGGATGGGCGGAATTATTATAAGAAACTCTTT.

Details on this clone: This may stem from a read error, because a much larger clone lies one nucleotide away. Other DNA variants within this sample encode the same CDR3. The J gene is TRGJ1 or TRGJ2, the V gene TRGV3. The CDR3 consists of 13 residues. Germline V gene lookup returns CDR1 VTNTFY and CDR2 YDVSTARD (reference sequence). Germline trimming cut 0 bases from V and 5 bases from J; bases unmatched to any gene: 4. The CDR3, as DNA: TGTGCCACCTGGGACAGGCTGAATTATAAGAAACTCTTT. Translating gives CATWDRLNYKKLF.

Only a few counts were recorded for this clone. The chain uses TRGV4 and TRGJ1 or TRGJ2. The CDR3 totals 13 residues. The J segment lost 1 base and the V segment lost 6 bases, leaving 6 bases of the junction unmatched. Germline V CDR1 and CDR2: EGSTGY, YDSYTSSV. Written as DNA, the CDR3 is TGTGCCACCTGGAGTGTCAATTATTATAAGAAACTCTTT. The encoded protein is CATWSVNYYKKLF.

A few counts support this clone. The junction does not match germline at one end; this may be a read error. This chain connects TRGV2 to TRGJP2. The CDR3 is made up of 13 amino acids. The germline V gene has CDR1 EGSNGY and CDR2 YDSYNSKV. The DNA for the CDR3 is TGTGCCACCTGGGACGTGAGTGATCGGATCAAGACGTTT. Translating it yields CATWDVSDRIKTF.

The table lists this clone with a few counts. This chain links TRGV9 with TRGJ1 or TRGJ2. Germline-derived CDR1 and CDR2 are GITISATS and ISYDGTV (reference sequence). This CDR3 comprises 12 residues. V lost 0 bases, J lost 12 bases, and 8 bases stayed unmatched. In DNA form, the CDR3 reads TGTGCCTTGTGGGAGGTGCGTAAGCGGAAACTCTTT. As protein: CALWEVRKRKLF.

The chain joins TRGV4 to TRGJ1 or TRGJ2. Trimming at V came to 0 bases and at J to 5 bases, leaving 4 bases not matched to a gene. In germline, CDR1 is EGSTGY, CDR2 YDSYTSSV. This CDR3 region has 13 residues. This chain's CDR3 is CATWDGHDYKKLF. CDR3 bases: TGTGCCACCTGGGATGGGCACGATTATAAGAAACTCTTT.

This clone came up a few times. This chain joins TRGV9 and TRGJ1 or TRGJ2. Per germline, CDR1 GITISATS and CDR2 ISYDGTV (reference sequence). This CDR3 has 16 residues. Trimming removed 4 bases from V and 0 bases from J; junction bases left unmatched: 12. This CDR3 reads CALWDVKFPNYYKKLF. Here the CDR3 DNA reads TGTGCCTTGTGGGATGTAAAATTCCCGAATTATTATAAGAAACTCTTT.

The chain is built from TRGV5 and TRGJ1 or TRGJ2. Trimming removed 3 bases from V and 7 bases from J; junction bases left unmatched: 9. The CDR3 has 13 amino acids. Germline loops: CDR1 VINAFY, CDR2 YDVSNSKD. This CDR3 reads CATWDGAGYKKLF. In DNA, the CDR3 is TGTGCCACCTGGGACGGAGCGGGGTATAAGAAACTCTTT.

This clone was found a few times. The chain links TRGV8 to TRGJP2. The germline gives CDR1 VENAVY, CDR2 YDSYNSRV. Trimming took 5 bases from V and 8 from J; bases not matched to a gene: 5. The CDR3 is made up of 12 amino acids. CDR3 sequence: CATWGIDWIKTF. DNA for the CDR3: TGTGCCACCTGGGGGATCGATTGGATCAAGACGTTT.

To note about this clone: The junction departs from germline at one end; a sequencing error may be responsible. The gene calls are TRGV2 and TRGJP2. This CDR3 has 16 residues. Germline V gene data show CDR1 as EGSNGY and CDR2 as YDSYNSKV. The CDR3 spells CATWGGRNSSDWIKTF. The CDR3 coding sequence is TGTGCCACCTGGGGCGGGCGGAATAGTAGTGATTGGATCAAGACGTTT.

About this clone: Other DNA variants within this sample encode the same CDR3. The chain uses TRGV5 and TRGJP2. The CDR3 spans 15 residues. The germline gives CDR1 VINAFY, CDR2 YDVSNSKD. V was clipped by 4 bases and J by 2 bases; unmatched bases: 7. Written as DNA, the CDR3 is TGTGCCACCTGGGATCGTTTGAGTAGTGATTGGATCAAGACGTTT. Protein sequence: CATWDRLSSDWIKTF.

The chain has TRGV2 and TRGJP2. Germline-derived CDR1 and CDR2 are EGSNGY and YDSYNSKV. CDR3 size: 16 residues. The J segment lost 0 bases and the V segment lost 9 bases, leaving 13 bases of the junction unmatched. The CDR3 here is CATPQGEHSSDWIKTF. The CDR3 DNA sequence: TGTGCCACCCCCCAAGGTGAGCATAGTAGTGATTGGATCAAGACGTTT.

This clone is categorized as medium-sized. The chain combines TRGV9 with TRGJ1 or TRGJ2. Germline V gives CDR1 GITISATS, CDR2 ISYDGTV (reference sequence). CDR3 length: 11 amino acids. After removal of 3 bases from V and 6 bases from J, the junction contained 2 bases not matched to a gene. In nucleotides, the CDR3 is TGTGCCTTGTGGGAGTTTTATAAGAAACTCTTT. Translating it yields CALWEFYKKLF.

A remark on this clone: A much larger clone lies one base from this, so it may be a read error. This rearrangement joins TRGV9 to TRGJ1 or TRGJ2. After removal of 6 bases from V and 0 bases from J, the junction contained 11 bases not matched to a gene. Germline CDR1 reads GITISATS; CDR2 reads ISYDGTV (reference sequence). The CDR3 covers 15 residues. CDR3 protein: CALWKPPPNYYKKLF. The CDR3 DNA is TGTGCCTTGTGGAAGCCCCCACCGAATTATTATAAGAAACTCTTT.

This clone was picked up a small number of times. This chain uses TRGV9 with TRGJ1 or TRGJ2. The J segment lost 10 bases and the V segment lost 0 bases, leaving 3 bases of the junction unmatched. The CDR3 is 11 residues long. From germline, CDR1 is GITISATS and CDR2 ISYDGTV (reference sequence). The CDR3 region is CALWEVIKKLF. The CDR3 nucleotides are TGTGCCTTGTGGGAGGTGATAAAGAAACTCTTT.

This clone showed up just a few times. J is TRGJP2 and V is TRGV3. With V trimmed by 1 base and J by 2 bases, 4 bases remained unmatched. Germline V gene data show CDR1 as VTNTFY and CDR2 as YDVSTARD (reference sequence). This CDR3 has 15 amino acids. In DNA, the CDR3 is TGTGCCACCTGGGACAGCCGGAGTAGTGATTGGATCAAGACGTTT. Amino acids: CATWDSRSSDWIKTF.

This clone was counted between two and nine times. The V call is TRGV9, the J call TRGJP1. Germline V gene lookup returns CDR1 GITISATS and CDR2 ISYDGTV (reference sequence). J was trimmed by 2 bases and V by 3 bases; bases with no gene match: 0. This CDR3 is built from 13 residues. The CDR3 DNA sequence: TGTGCCTTGTGGGAGACCACTGGTTGGTTCAAGATATTT. It encodes CALWETTGWFKIF.

This clone was seen only a few times. V and J are TRGV8 and TRGJ1 or TRGJ2. Per the germline V gene, CDR1 is VENAVY and CDR2 is YDSYNSRV. V was pared by 3 bases and J by 12 bases, with 8 bases of the junction left unmatched. The CDR3 is 11 amino acids. The CDR3 nucleotides are TGTGCCACCTGGGATTTTTGTACGAAACTCTTT. As protein: CATWDFCTKLF.

This clone was detected only a few times. The chain combines TRGV2 with TRGJ1 or TRGJ2. J was trimmed by 10 bases and V by 6 bases; bases with no gene match: 9. Per the germline V gene, CDR1 is EGSNGY and CDR2 is YDSYNSKV. CDR3 length: 11 amino acids. The CDR3 spells CATWNGVKKLF. The DNA of the CDR3 is TGTGCCACCTGGAATGGTGTGAAGAAACTCTTT.

This chain connects TRGV2 to TRGJ1 or TRGJ2. Per germline, CDR1 EGSNGY and CDR2 YDSYNSKV. This CDR3 is 14 amino acids long. The J segment lost 3 bases and the V segment lost 1 base, leaving 6 bases of the junction unmatched. CDR3 bases: TGTGCCACCTGGGACGGCCATTCTTATTATAAGAAACTCTTT. Amino acids: CATWDGHSYYKKLF.

This clone came up a few times. J is TRGJ1 or TRGJ2 and V is TRGV9. The CDR3 has 13 amino acids. Germline values: CDR1 GITISATS, CDR2 ISYDGTV (reference sequence). The V and J ends lost 3 bases and 12 bases, in that order; junction bases with no gene match: 14. The CDR3 DNA reads TGTGCCTTGTGGGAGATGCACGCCTGCGGGAAACTCTTT. This translates into CALWEMHACGKLF.

Regarding this clone: Other nucleotide sequences in the sample specify the same CDR3. The V call is TRGV5, the J call TRGJ1 or TRGJ2. Germline V gene data show CDR1 as VINAFY and CDR2 as YDVSNSKD. V shed 4 bases, J shed 9 bases, and the junction held 6 bases outside the gene matches. The CDR3 loop spans 11 amino acids. DNA for the CDR3: TGTGCCACCTGGGATAAGCTTAAGAAACTCTTT. Encoded protein: CATWDKLKKLF.

In this sample, this clone turned up a few times. V gene TRGV8 combines with J gene TRGJ1 or TRGJ2. After removal of 5 bases from V and 8 bases from J, the junction contained 9 bases not matched to a gene. Germline-derived CDR1 and CDR2 are VENAVY and YDSYNSRV. The CDR3 consists of 12 residues. CDR3 DNA sequence: TGTGCCACCTGGGTTCACCTTAATAAGAAACTCTTT. This codes for CATWVHLNKKLF.

This clone was recorded a few times. V is TRGV8 and J is TRGJ1 or TRGJ2. This CDR3 spans 10 amino acids. Germline CDR1 is VENAVY and CDR2 is YDSYNSRV. V dropped 7 bases and J dropped 6; count of bases not matched to a gene: 3. The CDR3 reads CATCRYKKLF. In DNA form, the CDR3 reads TGTGCCACCTGCCGTTATAAGAAACTCTTT.